Listed below are T cell receptor beta chains from one sample, sequenced in a study of shared clonotypes between healthy human individuals. The data were produced by immunoSEQ multiplex PCR, yet TCRdb's version contains in-frame clones alone and is incomplete. Of some 1,900,000 clones in the sample, roughly 94% were seen once. Material: naive CD8+ T cells sorted from blood. These TCRs come from a man between 18 and 35 years old in good health. Each CDR3 is given with its conserved first and last residue. Fields, in order: D gene, J gene, V gene, clone size, CDR3 DNA, CDR3 protein. D genes are given only for firm matches. Clone size is given for some rows only: seen once, a few or many times, or a class if the clone is expanded.

. | TRBJ2-2 | TRBV6-1 | . | TGTGCCAGCAATCTATATTCTGAGAACACCGGGGAGCTGTTTTTT | CASNLYSENTGELFF
TRBD2 | TRBJ2-3 | TRBV6-1 | . | TGTGCCAGCAGTGACGAGGCGGGAGGGGAGTCAGATACGCAGTATTTT | CASSDEAGGESDTQYF
. | TRBJ2-1 | TRBV9 | . | TGTGCCAGCAGCGTAGACTCGGTCAGCTCCTACAATGAGCAGTTCTTC | CASSVDSVSSYNEQFF
. | TRBJ2-5 | TRBV14 | . | TGTGCCAGCAGCCAAGATTTGAGGGGCCGGTGGGAGACCCAGTACTTC | CASSQDLRGRWETQYF
. | TRBJ1-5 | TRBV27 | . | TGTGCCAGCAGCACACGGGGGGAGGGGGGACAGCCCCAGCATTTT | CASSTRGEGGQPQHF
TRBD1 | TRBJ1-6 | TRBV4-3 | once | TGCGCCAGCAGCCGGATATTGGGGGAGACAGGGAATTCACCCCTCCACTTT | CASSRILGETGNSPLHF
. | TRBJ1-5 | TRBV28 | . | TGTGCCAGCAGTTTACTACAGCTTTATAGCAATCAGCCCCAGCATTTT | CASSLLQLYSNQPQHF
TRBD1 | TRBJ2-3 | TRBV9 | . | TGTGCCAGCAGCGCGTGGGACAGCGATACGCAGTATTTT | CASSAWDSDTQYF
. | TRBJ1-2 | TRBV4-1 | . | TGCGCCAGCAGCCAGGGGGGGACGGTCCGTGTATATGGCTACACCTTC | CASSQGGTVRVYGYTF
TRBD1 | TRBJ2-7 | TRBV29-1 | . | TGCAGCGTTGACCCAGGGCGAGGGGGCCACGAGCAGTACTTC | CSVDPGRGGHEQYF
TRBD1 | TRBJ1-2 | TRBV30 | . | TGTGCCTGGGGCCCCGGGACAGATGGATATGGCTACACCTTC | CAWGPGTDGYGYTF
. | TRBJ2-5 | TRBV7-9 | . | TGTGCCAGCAGCTCGGAAGAGACCCAGTACTTC | CASSSEETQYF
TRBD2 | TRBJ2-1 | TRBV7-9 | . | TGTGCCAGCACCTTCTCTAGCGGTAGCAATGAGCAGTTCTTC | CASTFSSGSNEQFF
. | TRBJ2-1 | TRBV2 | . | TGTGCCAGCGACTCGGAGGGCAGTGAGCAGTTCTTC | CASDSEGSEQFF
. | TRBJ2-1 | TRBV7-9 | . | TGTGCCAGCAGCTTAGTTTACTTGAATGAGCAGTTCTTC | CASSLVYLNEQFF
. | TRBJ1-2 | TRBV9 | once | TGTGCCAGCAGCGTAGACGGCGGCCTGGAGGGCTACACCTTC | CASSVDGGLEGYTF
. | TRBJ2-7 | TRBV28 | . | TGTGCCAGCAGTGGGGCCCAGAGAGTGGAGCAGTACTTC | CASSGAQRVEQYF
TRBD1 | TRBJ1-2 | TRBV7-9 | . | TGTGCCAGCAGCTTAGTTTCCGGACAGGGGGGAGATGGCTACACCTTC | CASSLVSGQGGDGYTF
TRBD2 | TRBJ2-2 | TRBV5-1 | . | TGCGCCAGCAGCACTATACTAGCGGGAAGATGGGTCGGCGGGGAGCTGTTTTTT | CASSTILAGRWVGGELFF
TRBD2 | TRBJ2-7 | TRBV27 | . | TGTGCCAGCAGTTTGAGCGGGACTCAGTACGAGCAGTACTTC | CASSLSGTQYEQYF
TRBD2 | TRBJ2-7 | TRBV11-2 | . | TGTGCCAGCAGCCCGCCTATAGCGGGAGGTTCCGAGCAGTACTTC | CASSPPIAGGSEQYF
. | TRBJ1-4 | TRBV2 | . | TGTGCCAGCCAGGGGGAAAAACTGTTTTTT | CASQGEKLFF
. | TRBJ1-4 | TRBV9 | . | TGTGCCAGCAGCGAACAGGGATTGGTCGGTGAAAAACTGTTTTTT | CASSEQGLVGEKLFF
TRBD1 | TRBJ1-5 | TRBV29-1 | . | TGCAGCGCTAAGACAGGGAATCAGCCCCAGCATTTT | CSAKTGNQPQHF
. | TRBJ2-1 | TRBV2 | . | TGTGCCAGCAGTGTGACAGTTTACAATGAGCAGTTCTTC | CASSVTVYNEQFF
. | TRBJ2-1 | TRBV6-5 | . | TGTGCCAGCAGTTACTCTGACGGGAGTAGGAATGAGCAGTTCTTC | CASSYSDGSRNEQFF
. | TRBJ2-7 | TRBV2 | . | TGTGCCAGCGGTACGTCCTACGAGCAGTACTTC | CASGTSYEQYF
. | TRBJ2-7 | TRBV7-8 | . | TGTGCCAGCAGCTTAGGAGGATACAGCTCCTACGAGCAGTACTTC | CASSLGGYSSYEQYF
TRBD1 | TRBJ1-6 | TRBV5-6 | . | TGTGCCAGCAGCTTGGCCGCAGGGCAGGGGGCTAATTCACCCCTCCACTTT | CASSLAAGQGANSPLHF
. | TRBJ1-2 | TRBV6-1 | few | TGTGCCAGCAGTGATCTGGACCAAAACTGGGCCTATGGCTACACCTTC | CASSDLDQNWAYGYTF
TRBD1 | TRBJ2-5 | TRBV5-4 | once | TGTGCCAGCAGCTTAAATGGCGTAGGGGGCCGGCGGACCCAGTACTTC | CASSLNGVGGRRTQYF
. | TRBJ2-7 | TRBV20-1 | . | TGCAGTGCCACAGACGGCTACGAGCAGTACTTC | CSATDGYEQYF
. | TRBJ2-2 | TRBV4-1 | . | TGCGCCAGCAGCCAAGCACTAGCGAACACCGGGGAGCTGTTTTTT | CASSQALANTGELFF
. | TRBJ2-3 | TRBV6-1 | . | TGTGCCAGTAGTCTCGGCGGGCGAAGCACAGATACGCAGTATTTT | CASSLGGRSTDTQYF
. | TRBJ1-2 | TRBV9 | . | TGTGCCAGCAGCACCGGACTCAGTAACTATGGCTACACCTTC | CASSTGLSNYGYTF
TRBD1 | TRBJ2-5 | TRBV5-1 | . | TGCGCCAGCAGCTGGGGGGACAGGGGGCTGGAGACCCAGTACTTC | CASSWGDRGLETQYF
. | TRBJ2-2 | TRBV7-6 | . | TGTGCCAGCAGGCATGGGGCGGGGAACACCGGGGAGCTGTTTTTT | CASRHGAGNTGELFF
. | TRBJ2-3 | TRBV6-5 | . | TGTGCCAGCAGTGCGTTTGGCGGGAGCACAGATACGCAGTATTTT | CASSAFGGSTDTQYF
TRBD1 | TRBJ1-1 | TRBV4-1 | . | TGCGCCAGCAGCCTCGTACAGGGGGAGATTGAAGCTTTCTTT | CASSLVQGEIEAFF
. | TRBJ1-4 | TRBV13 | few | TGTGCCAGCAGCTTTTCCGGTAATGAAAAACTGTTTTTT | CASSFSGNEKLFF
. | TRBJ2-3 | TRBV7-8 | . | TGTGCCAGCAGCCCCGGCGCTAGTATAGATACGCAGTATTTT | CASSPGASIDTQYF
. | TRBJ2-5 | TRBV6-5 | . | TGTGCCAGCAGATCAATCACAGGGTTGGAGACCCAGTACTTC | CASRSITGLETQYF
. | TRBJ2-5 | TRBV30 | . | TGTGCCTGGAGTGTAATGGCCGAGACCCAGTACTTC | CAWSVMAETQYF
. | TRBJ2-7 | TRBV7-9 | . | TGTGCCAGCAGCTTCCCACAGGGCTACGAGCAGTACTTC | CASSFPQGYEQYF
TRBD2 | TRBJ2-7 | TRBV29-1 | . | TGCAGCGTCTCCCTAGCGGGGGGGCTTTACGAGCAGTACTTC | CSVSLAGGLYEQYF
. | TRBJ2-1 | TRBV4-1 | once | TGCGCCAGCAGCCAAGTACCGGGGTCCTACAATGAGCAGTTCTTC | CASSQVPGSYNEQFF
TRBD1 | TRBJ1-5 | TRBV4-1 | . | TGCGCCAGCAGCCAAGTCGGACAGGGGAATCAGCCCCAGCATTTT | CASSQVGQGNQPQHF
TRBD1 | TRBJ1-4 | TRBV6-5 | . | TGTGCCAGCAGTTCTCCGGGACAGGGGAATGAAAAACTGTTTTTT | CASSSPGQGNEKLFF
. | TRBJ1-1 | TRBV29-1 | once | TGCAGCGTGTTTACTAACACTGAAGCTTTCTTT | CSVFTNTEAFF
TRBD2 | TRBJ2-7 | TRBV27 | . | TGTGCCAGCAGTCCTCTACGACCAGCGGGAGGGTCTTACGAGCAGTACTTC | CASSPLRPAGGSYEQYF